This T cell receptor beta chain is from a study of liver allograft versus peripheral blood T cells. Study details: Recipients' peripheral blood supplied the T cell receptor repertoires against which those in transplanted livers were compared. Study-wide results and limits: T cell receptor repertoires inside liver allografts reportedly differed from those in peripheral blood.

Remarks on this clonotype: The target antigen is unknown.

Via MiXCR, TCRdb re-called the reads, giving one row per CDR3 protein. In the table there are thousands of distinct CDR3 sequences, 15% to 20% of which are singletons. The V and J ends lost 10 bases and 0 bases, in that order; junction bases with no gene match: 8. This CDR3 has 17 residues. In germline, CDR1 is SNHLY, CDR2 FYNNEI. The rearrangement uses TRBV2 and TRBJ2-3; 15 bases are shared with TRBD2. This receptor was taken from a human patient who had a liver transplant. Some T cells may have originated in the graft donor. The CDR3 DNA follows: TGTGCCAAAGCGGGACTAGCGGGGGGACCCAGCACAGATACGCAGTATTTT. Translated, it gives CAKAGLAGGPSTDTQYF. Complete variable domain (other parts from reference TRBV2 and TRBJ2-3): EPEVTQTPSHQVTQMGQEVILRCVPISNHLYFYWYRQILGQKVEFLVSFYNNEISEKSEIFDDQFSVERPDGSNFTLKIRSTKLEDSAMYFCAKAGLAGGPSTDTQYFGPGTRLTVL.